This record looks at one T cell receptor (beta chain) sequence and its context. The record originates from a study of blood T cell repertoires in COVID-19. Overall study: Donors in the United States, Italy and Spain gave samples during acute or convalescent COVID-19. From T cells, B-cell-depleted T cells, or PBMCs came the material, which was cDNA or gDNA.

The V end lost 2 bases, the J end lost 1 base, and 11 bases lay between the germline ends. The CDR3 runs to 15 residues. CDR1 and CDR2 (germline): KGHSH, LQKENI. Source study methods: Amplifying reference gene primers gave estimates of nucleated cell counts. Assay: immunoSEQ multiplex PCR; the TCRdb copy retains only in-frame clones and omits some. V and J calls and clone size are those listed in that table; D and trimming were worked out from the DNA. This repertoire shows about 160,000 clones, 82% found once; its top ten account for about 20%. Sequenced: peripheral blood. The sequence was obtained from a woman of 80 years or more with acute or convalescent COVID-19. V and J are TRBV18 and TRBJ1-2; D gene ambiguous. CDR3 sequence (DNA): TGTGCCAGCTCACCAGTCCTCAGGTTTAACTATGGCTACACCTTC. As protein: CASSPVLRFNYGYTF.